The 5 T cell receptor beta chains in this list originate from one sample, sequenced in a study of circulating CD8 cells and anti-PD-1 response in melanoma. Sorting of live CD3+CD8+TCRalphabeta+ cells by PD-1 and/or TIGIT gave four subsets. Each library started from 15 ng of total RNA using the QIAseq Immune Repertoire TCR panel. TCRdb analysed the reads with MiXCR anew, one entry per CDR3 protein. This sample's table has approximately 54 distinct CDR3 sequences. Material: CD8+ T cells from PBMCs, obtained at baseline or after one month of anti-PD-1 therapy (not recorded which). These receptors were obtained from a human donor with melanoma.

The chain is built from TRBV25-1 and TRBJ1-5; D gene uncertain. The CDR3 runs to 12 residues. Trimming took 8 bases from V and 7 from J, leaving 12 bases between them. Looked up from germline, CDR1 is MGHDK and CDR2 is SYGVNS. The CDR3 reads CASSDGVQPQHF. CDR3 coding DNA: TGTGCCAGCTCTGATGGGGTCCAGCCCCAGCATTTT.

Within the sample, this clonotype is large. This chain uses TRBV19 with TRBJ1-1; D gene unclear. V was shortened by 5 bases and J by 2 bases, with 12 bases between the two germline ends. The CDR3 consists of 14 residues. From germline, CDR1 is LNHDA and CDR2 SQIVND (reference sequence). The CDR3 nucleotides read TGTGCCAGTAGTCTCTGGGCGGATAACACTGAAGCTTTCTTT. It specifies CASSLWADNTEAFF.

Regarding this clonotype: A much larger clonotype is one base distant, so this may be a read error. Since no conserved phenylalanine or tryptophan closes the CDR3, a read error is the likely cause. CDR3 loop: CASTAWAGPSYEQYS. The CDR3, as DNA: TGTGCCAGCACCGCCTGGGCAGGGCCTTCCTACGAGCAGTACTCC. The J gene is TRBJ2-7, the V gene TRBV28; tentatively, D is TRBD1 (5 bases). The CDR3 has 15 amino acids. CDR1 MDHEN and CDR2 SYDVKM come from the germline V gene. V gave up 7 bases and J gave up 1 base, with 17 bases separating them.

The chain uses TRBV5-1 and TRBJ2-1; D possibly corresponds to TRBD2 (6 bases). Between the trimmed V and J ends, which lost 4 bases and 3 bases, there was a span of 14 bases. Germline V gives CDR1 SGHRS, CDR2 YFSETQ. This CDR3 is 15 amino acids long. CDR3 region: CASSAWDSGYNEQFF. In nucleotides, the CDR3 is TGCGCCAGCAGCGCGTGGGACTCCGGCTACAATGAGCAGTTCTTC.

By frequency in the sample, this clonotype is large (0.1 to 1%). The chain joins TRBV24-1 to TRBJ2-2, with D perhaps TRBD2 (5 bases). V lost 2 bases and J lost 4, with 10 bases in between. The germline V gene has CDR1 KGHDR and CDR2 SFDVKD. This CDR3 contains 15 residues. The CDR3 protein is CATSDYGLPTGELFF. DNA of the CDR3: TGTGCCACCAGTGATTATGGACTTCCCACCGGGGAGCTGTTTTTT.